This T cell receptor (beta chain) is from a study of T cell changes during pregnancy in multiple sclerosis. The V gene's germline CDR1 is PRHDT and CDR2 FYEKMQ (reference sequence). V was pared by 1 base and J by 3 bases, with 12 bases between. This CDR3 has 15 amino acids. Only in-frame clones appear in the TCRdb table, and some are missing; sequencing was by immunoSEQ multiplex PCR. The sample yields 30,000 to 40,000 clones, around 91% seen once. The starting material was CD8+ T cells from peripheral blood mononuclear cells, obtained in the second trimester of pregnancy. This chain links TRBV13 with TRBJ1-1, with D perhaps matching TRBD1 (5 bases). The receptor comes from a female donor with multiple sclerosis, enrolled in a pregnancy study. CDR3 nucleotide sequence: TGTGCCAGCAGCTTAGCGATGACGGGGGACACTGAAGCTTTCTTT. It specifies CASSLAMTGDTEAFF.